This T cell receptor beta chain emerged from a study of blood T cell repertoires in COVID-19. Turning to the study itself: Researchers got acute and convalescent COVID-19 samples from the United States, Italy and Spain. PBMCs, B-cell-depleted T cells, or T cells were the source of the cDNA or gDNA that made up the material.

Original methodology: Reference gene primer amplification gave nucleated cell count estimates. The method was immunoSEQ multiplex PCR; TCRdb's version includes in-frame clones alone and lacks a portion of them. D and trimming were read from the DNA, whereas the V and J calls and clone size are those reported in that table. The sample records approximately 110,000 clones, about 84% being singletons. Trimming removed 6 bases from V and 2 bases from J, with 16 bases in between. This CDR3 spans 15 amino acids. The germline V gene has CDR1 MNHEY and CDR2 SVGEGT. This clone was seen only a few times. The receptor was derived from a human donor in a cohort sampled during active COVID-19. The chain employs TRBV6-2 or TRBV6-3 and TRBJ1-1; possibly TRBD1 for D (5 bases). The specimen sequenced was peripheral blood. The DNA for the CDR3 is TGTGCCAGCAGCCCTTTAGCGGGGACCAACACTGAAGCTTTCTTT. Protein: CASSPLAGTNTEAFF.